Listed below are T cell receptor beta chains from one sample, sequenced in a study of PD-L1 blockade in urothelial cancer. Clones were sequenced by immunoSEQ multiplex PCR, and TCRdb holds only the in-frame ones, with some missing. In the table there are about 45,000 clones, about 83% of which are singletons. The sample consisted of PBMCs, taken around atezolizumab (anti-PD-L1) treatment. These receptors originate from a man aged 60 to 75 with urothelial cancer. CDR3s include the opening cysteine and the closing phenylalanine or tryptophan. A D gene is named only where the DNA matches it firmly. A clone size is listed for some rows: how often the clone was seen (once, few, many), or a class if it is expanded.

V gene	clone size	J gene	D gene	CDR3 DNA	CDR3 protein
TRBV7-2	-	TRBJ2-2	TRBD1	TGTGCCAGCAGCGGCGGGACAGGGCTCTTTACCGGGGAGCTGTTTTTT	CASSGGTGLFTGELFF
TRBV5-1	-	TRBJ1-3	-	TGCGCCAGCAGCCCGGACTTAGATGGAAACACCATATATTTT	CASSPDLDGNTIYF
TRBV6-5	-	TRBJ1-2	TRBD1	TGTGCCAGCAGCTCTTACAGGGGTTACGGCTACACCTTC	CASSSYRGYGYTF
TRBV19	-	TRBJ1-5	TRBD1	TGTGCCAGTACCCCGGGACAGGGGTTGTTCGGCAATCAGCCCCAGCATTTT	CASTPGQGLFGNQPQHF
TRBV9	-	TRBJ2-4	TRBD1	TGTGCCAGCAGCGCCCCTGTGACAGGGGAAAACATTCAGTACTTC	CASSAPVTGENIQYF
TRBV5-6	-	TRBJ2-5	-	TGTGCCAGCAGCCCGAGGACTATTAGCAGGGAGACCCAGTACTTC	CASSPRTISRETQYF
TRBV20-1	-	TRBJ2-7	-	TGCAGTGCTCACAGGACCTACGAGCAGTACTTC	CSAHRTYEQYF
TRBV2	-	TRBJ1-5	TRBD1	TGTGCCAGCAGGGAAGGACAGGGGGACAATCAGCCCCAGCATTTT	CASREGQGDNQPQHF
TRBV6-5	-	TRBJ2-6	-	TGTGCCAGCAAGAGAGGGGGGGCCAACGTCCTGACTTTC	CASKRGGANVLTF
TRBV10-1	few	TRBJ1-5	TRBD1	TGCGCCAGCAGTGAGGGGAATCGAAGGGGGCGTCAGCCCCAGCATTTT	CASSEGNRRGRQPQHF
TRBV6-5	-	TRBJ1-6	-	TGTGCCAGCAGTTTGGGTGGCAGGGCTTCACCCCTCCACTTT	CASSLGGRASPLHF
TRBV7-3	-	TRBJ2-2	-	TGTGCCAGCAGCTTAACCCGATCGGGAGTGGTGACCACCGGGGAGCTGTTTTTT	CASSLTRSGVVTTGELFF
TRBV2	-	TRBJ1-1	-	TGTGCCAGCAGCGCCCAAACAGGGCCGAACACTGAAGCTTTCTTT	CASSAQTGPNTEAFF
TRBV7-9	-	TRBJ2-7	-	TGTGCCAGCAGCTTCAGCTACGAGCAGTACTTC	CASSFSYEQYF
TRBV25-1	-	TRBJ1-1	-	TGTGCCAGCAAGGCGGTGAACACTGAAGCTTTCTTT	CASKAVNTEAFF